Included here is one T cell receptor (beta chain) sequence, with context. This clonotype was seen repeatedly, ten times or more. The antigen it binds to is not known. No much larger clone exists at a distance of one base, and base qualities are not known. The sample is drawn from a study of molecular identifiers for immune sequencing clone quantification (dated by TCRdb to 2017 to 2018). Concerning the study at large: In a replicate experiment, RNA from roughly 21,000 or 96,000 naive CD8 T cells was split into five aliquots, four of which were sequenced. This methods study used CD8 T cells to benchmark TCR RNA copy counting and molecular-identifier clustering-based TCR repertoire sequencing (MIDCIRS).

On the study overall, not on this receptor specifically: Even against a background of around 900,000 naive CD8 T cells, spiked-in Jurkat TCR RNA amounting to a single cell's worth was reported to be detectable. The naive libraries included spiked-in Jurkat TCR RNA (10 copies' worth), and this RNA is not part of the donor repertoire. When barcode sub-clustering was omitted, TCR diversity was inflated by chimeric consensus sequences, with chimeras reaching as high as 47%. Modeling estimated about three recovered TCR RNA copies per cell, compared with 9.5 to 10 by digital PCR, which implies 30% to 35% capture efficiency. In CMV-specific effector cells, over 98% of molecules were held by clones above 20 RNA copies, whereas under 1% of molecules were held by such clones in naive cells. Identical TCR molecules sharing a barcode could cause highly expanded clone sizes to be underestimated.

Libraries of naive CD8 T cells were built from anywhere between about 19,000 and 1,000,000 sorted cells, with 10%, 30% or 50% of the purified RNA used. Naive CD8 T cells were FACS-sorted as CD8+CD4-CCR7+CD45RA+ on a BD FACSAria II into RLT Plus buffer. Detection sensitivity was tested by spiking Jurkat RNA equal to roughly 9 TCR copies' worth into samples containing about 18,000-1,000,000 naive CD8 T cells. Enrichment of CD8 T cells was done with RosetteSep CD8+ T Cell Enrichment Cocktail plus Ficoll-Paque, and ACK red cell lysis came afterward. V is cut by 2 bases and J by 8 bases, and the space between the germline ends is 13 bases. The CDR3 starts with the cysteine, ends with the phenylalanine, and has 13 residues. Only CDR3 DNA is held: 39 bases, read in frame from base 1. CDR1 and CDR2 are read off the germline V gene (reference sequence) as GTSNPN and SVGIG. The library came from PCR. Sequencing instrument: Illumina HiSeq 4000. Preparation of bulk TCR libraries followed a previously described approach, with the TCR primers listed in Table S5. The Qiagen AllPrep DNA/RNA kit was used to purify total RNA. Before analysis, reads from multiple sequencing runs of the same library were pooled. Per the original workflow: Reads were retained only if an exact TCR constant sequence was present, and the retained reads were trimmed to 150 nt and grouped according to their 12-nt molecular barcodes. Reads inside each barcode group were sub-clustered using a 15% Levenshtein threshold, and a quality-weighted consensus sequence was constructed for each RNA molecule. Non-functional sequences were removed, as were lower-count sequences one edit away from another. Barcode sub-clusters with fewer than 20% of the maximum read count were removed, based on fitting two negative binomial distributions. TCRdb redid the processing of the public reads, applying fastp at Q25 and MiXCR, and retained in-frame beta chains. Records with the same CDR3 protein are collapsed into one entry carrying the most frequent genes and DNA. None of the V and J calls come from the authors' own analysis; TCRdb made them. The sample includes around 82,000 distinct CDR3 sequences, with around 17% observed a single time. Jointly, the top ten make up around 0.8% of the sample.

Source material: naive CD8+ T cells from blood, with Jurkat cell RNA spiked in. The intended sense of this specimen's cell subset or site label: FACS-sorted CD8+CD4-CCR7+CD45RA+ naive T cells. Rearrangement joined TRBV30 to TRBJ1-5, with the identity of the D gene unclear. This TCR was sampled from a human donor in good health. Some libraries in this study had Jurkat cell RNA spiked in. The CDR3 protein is CAWSPPISEPQHF. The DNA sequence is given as TGTGCCTGGAGTCCCCCCATCTCGGAGCCCCAGCATTTT.